Sequencing of this TCR beta chain was carried out in a study of tumor-infiltrating lymphocytes in primary liver carcinoma. Study context: Donors had hepatocellular carcinoma or combined HCC and intrahepatic cholangiocarcinoma. Roughly 3.5 to 7.5 million productive TCRbeta reads came from each sample, comparable across tissue types. Study-level findings and limits: Pairs of tumor regions overlapped more than tumor-adjacent and tumor-blood pairs did.

Regarding this clonotype: Its antigen is unknown. The junction departs from the called germline gene at one end, perhaps through a read error.

Reverse transcription of 500 to 650 ng total RNA with a constant-region primer produced TCR beta cDNA. Slightly modified ARM-PCR served as the procedure for the TCR beta libraries. These libraries came from three rounds of nested multiplex PCR. TRBV1-TRBV30 forward primers and a C-beta reverse primer were used in the first two PCR rounds, which each ran for around 11 cycles. In TCRdb, the multiplex PCR reads were re-called with MiXCR into one record per CDR3 protein. The sample contains fewer than 350,000 distinct CDR3 sequences, less than 75% of which appear only once. RNA was extracted from whole blood without cell sorting, alongside germline DNA. Researchers reported drawing 3.5 to 5 milliliters of peripheral blood before surgery. This CDR3 comprises 14 residues. CDR1 and CDR2 (germline): SGHAT, FQNNGV.

Sequencing input: peripheral blood. This receptor was obtained from a man aged 35-49 years with primary liver carcinoma and hepatitis B virus infection. The V gene is TRBV11-2, the J gene TRBJ2-5, with unresolved D. The CDR3 sequence: CDSSLDRAQETQYF. The CDR3 bases are TGTGACAGCAGCTTAGATAGGGCTCAAGAGACTCAGTACTTC.